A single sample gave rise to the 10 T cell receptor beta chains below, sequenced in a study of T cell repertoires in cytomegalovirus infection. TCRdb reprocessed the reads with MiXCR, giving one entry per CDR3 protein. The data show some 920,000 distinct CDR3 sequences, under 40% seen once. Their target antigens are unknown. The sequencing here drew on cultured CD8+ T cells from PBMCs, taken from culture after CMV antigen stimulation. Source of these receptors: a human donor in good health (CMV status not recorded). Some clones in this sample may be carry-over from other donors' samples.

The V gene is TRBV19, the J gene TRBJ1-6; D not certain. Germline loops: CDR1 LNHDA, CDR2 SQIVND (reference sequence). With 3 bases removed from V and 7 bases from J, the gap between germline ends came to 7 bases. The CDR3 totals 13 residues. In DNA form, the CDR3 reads TGTGCCAGTAGTATCCATCAGAATTCACCCCTCCACTTT. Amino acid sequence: CASSIHQNSPLHF.

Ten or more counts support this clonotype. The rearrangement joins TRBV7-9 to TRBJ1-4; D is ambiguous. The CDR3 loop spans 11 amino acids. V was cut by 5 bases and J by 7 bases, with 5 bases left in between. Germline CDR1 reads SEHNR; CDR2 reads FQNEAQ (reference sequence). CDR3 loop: CASSRSEKLFF. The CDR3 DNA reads TGTGCCAGCAGCCGAAGTGAAAAACTGTTTTTT.

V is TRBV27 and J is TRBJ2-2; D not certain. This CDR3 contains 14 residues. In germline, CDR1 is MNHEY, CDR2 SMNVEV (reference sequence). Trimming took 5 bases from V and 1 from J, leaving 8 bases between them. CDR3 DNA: TGTGCCAGCAGTACCCGACAGAACACCGGGGAGCTGTTTTTT. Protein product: CASSTRQNTGELFF.

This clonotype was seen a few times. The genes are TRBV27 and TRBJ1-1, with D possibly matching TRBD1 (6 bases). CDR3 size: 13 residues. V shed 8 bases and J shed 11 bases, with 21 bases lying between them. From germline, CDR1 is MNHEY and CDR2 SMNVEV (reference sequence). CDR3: CASSFLGGGEAFF. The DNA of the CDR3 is TGTGCCAGCTCCTTCCTGGGGGGCGGTGAGGCTTTCTTT.

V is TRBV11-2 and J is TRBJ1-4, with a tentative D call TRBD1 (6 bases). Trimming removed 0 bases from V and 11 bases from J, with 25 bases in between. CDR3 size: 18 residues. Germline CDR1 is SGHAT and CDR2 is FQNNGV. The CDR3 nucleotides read TGTGCCAGCAGCTTAGACGTCTCTTCTGGGACAAATGGTGGGAAACTGTTTTTT. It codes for CASSLDVSSGTNGGKLFF.

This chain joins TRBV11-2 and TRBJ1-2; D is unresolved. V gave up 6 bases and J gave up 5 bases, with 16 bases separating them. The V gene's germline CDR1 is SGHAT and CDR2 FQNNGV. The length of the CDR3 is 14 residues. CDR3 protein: CASRRTEDAYGYTF. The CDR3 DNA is TGTGCCAGCAGAAGGACTGAAGATGCATATGGCTACACCTTC.

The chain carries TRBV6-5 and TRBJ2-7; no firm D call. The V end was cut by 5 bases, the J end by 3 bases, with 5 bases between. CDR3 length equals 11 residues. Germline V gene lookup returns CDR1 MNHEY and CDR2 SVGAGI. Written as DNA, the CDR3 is TGTGCCAGCAGTAACCACTACGAGCAGTACGTC. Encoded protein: CASSNHYEQYV.

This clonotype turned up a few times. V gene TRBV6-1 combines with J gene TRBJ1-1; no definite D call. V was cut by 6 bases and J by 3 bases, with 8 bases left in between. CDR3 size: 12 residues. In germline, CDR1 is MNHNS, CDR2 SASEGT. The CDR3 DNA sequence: TGTGCCAGCAGAGAGAGGTACACTGAAGCTTTCTTT. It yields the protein CASRERYTEAFF.

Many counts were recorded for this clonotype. Here the CDR3 reads CASSGPRGQPANTGELFF. CDR3 coding DNA: TGTGCCAGCAGTGGACCTCGAGGACAGCCCGCGAACACCGGGGAGCTGTTTTTT. The V gene is TRBV25-1, the J gene TRBJ2-2, with D possibly being TRBD1 (6 bases). The CDR3 loop spans 18 amino acids. The V and J ends lost 4 bases and 0 bases respectively, with 18 bases between them. Germline CDR1 and CDR2: MGHDK and SYGVNS.

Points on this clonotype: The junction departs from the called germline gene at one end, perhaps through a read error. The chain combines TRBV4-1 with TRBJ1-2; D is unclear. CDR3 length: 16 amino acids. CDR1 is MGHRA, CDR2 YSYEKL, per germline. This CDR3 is CASSQDVLVSNYDYTF. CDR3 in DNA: TGCGCCAGCAGCCAAGATGTACTTGTTTCTAACTATGACTACACCTTC.